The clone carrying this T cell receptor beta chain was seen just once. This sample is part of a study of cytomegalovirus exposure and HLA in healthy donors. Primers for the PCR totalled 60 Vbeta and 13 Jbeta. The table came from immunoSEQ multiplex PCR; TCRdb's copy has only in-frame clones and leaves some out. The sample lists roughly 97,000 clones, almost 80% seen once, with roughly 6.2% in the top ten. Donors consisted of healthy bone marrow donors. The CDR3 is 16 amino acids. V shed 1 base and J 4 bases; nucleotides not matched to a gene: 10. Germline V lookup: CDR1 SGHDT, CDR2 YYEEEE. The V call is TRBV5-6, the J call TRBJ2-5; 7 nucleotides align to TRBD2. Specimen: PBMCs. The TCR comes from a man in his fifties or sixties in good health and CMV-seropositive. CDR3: CASSLKRGRYGETQYF. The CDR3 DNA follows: TGTGCCAGCAGCTTGAAGCGGGGAAGGTACGGAGAGACCCAGTACTTC.